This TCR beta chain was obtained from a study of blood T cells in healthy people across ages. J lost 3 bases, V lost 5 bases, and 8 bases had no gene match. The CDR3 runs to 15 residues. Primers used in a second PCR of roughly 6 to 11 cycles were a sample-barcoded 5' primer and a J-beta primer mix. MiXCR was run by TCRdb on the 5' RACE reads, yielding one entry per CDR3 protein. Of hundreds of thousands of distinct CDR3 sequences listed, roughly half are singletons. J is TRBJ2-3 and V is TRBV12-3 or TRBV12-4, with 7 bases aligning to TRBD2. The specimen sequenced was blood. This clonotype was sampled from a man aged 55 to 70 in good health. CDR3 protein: CASSRGRAGTDTQYF. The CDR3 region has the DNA TGTGCCAGCAGTCGGGGCAGAGCGGGAACAGATACGCAGTATTTT.